The 8 T cell receptor beta chains listed next were all sequenced from one sample in a study of T cell responses to AZD1222 COVID-19 vaccine. Data came from immunoSEQ multiplex PCR; TCRdb stores just in-frame clones and leaves some out. The sample lists over 150,000 clones, roughly 93% occurring once. The starting material was peripheral blood, obtained 28 days after the second dose of the MenACWY control vaccine. The receptors were gathered from an adult who received the MenACWY meningococcal vaccine as a control.

The chain combines TRBV24-1 with TRBJ2-1; 7 positions agree with TRBD2. The CDR3 is made up of 17 amino acids. Trimming cost V 4 bases and J 7 bases; bases outside gene matches: 15. The germline V gene has CDR1 KGHDR and CDR2 SFDVKD. The CDR3 DNA reads TGTGCCACCAGTGAGGCCGGACTAGTACCCCCCTCGAATGAGCAGTTCTTC. As protein: CATSEAGLVPPSNEQFF.

The gene calls are TRBV12-3 or TRBV12-4 and TRBJ1-1, with 7 bases matching TRBD1. The V and J ends lost 5 bases and 3 bases, in that order; junction bases with no gene match: 3. The CDR3 runs to 13 residues. CDR3 coding DNA: TGTGCCAGCAGTCCTACAGGGGACACTGAAGCTTTCTTT. It yields the protein CASSPTGDTEAFF.

The chain's CDR3 is CASKFHSLDGYTF. For the CDR3, the DNA is TGTGCCAGCAAATTCCACAGTCTAGATGGCTACACCTTC. The V gene is TRBV12-3 or TRBV12-4, the J gene TRBJ1-2; D unclear. V was shortened by 7 bases and J by 6 bases, with 15 bases between the two germline ends. The CDR3 is 13 amino acids.

Only a few counts were recorded for this clone. J is TRBJ1-3 and V is TRBV19; D not resolved. The CDR3 extends over 12 amino acids. From germline, CDR1 is LNHDA and CDR2 SQIVND (reference sequence). The V gene lost 6 bases and the J gene lost 1 base, with 4 bases spanning the gap. CDR3 residues: CASSESGNTIYF. DNA of the CDR3: TGTGCCAGTAGCGAATCTGGAAACACCATATATTTT.

The rearrangement links TRBV29-1 to TRBJ1-6, with D unresolved. CDR1 is SQVTM, CDR2 ANQGSEA, per germline. Deletions cut 6 bases from V and 6 bases from J, with 6 bases between. The CDR3 sequence is 11 residues long. The CDR3, as DNA: TGCAGCGTAACCCGTAATTCACCCCTCCACTTT. Translating gives CSVTRNSPLHF. Drawing the rest from reference TRBV29-1 and TRBJ1-6, the complete variable domain is SAVISQKPSRDICQRGTSLTIQCQVDSQVTMMFWYRQQPGQSLTLIATANQGSEATYESGFVIDKFPISRPNLTFSTLTVSNMSPEDSSIYLCSVTRNSPLHFGNGTRLTVT.

The CDR3 nucleotides are TGTGCCAGCAGCTCGCTGAGCTGGGGGAAGAACTATGGCTACACCTTC. It translates to CASSSLSWGKNYGYTF. The chain joins TRBV5-4 to TRBJ1-2; D may be TRBD1 (5 bases). The CDR3 is 16 amino acids. V lost 3 bases, J lost 2 bases, and 17 bases lay in between. CDR1 and CDR2 (germline): SGHNT, YYREEE (reference sequence).

The chain couples TRBV4-3 to TRBJ1-4, with TRBD1 matching over 8 bases. Germline lookup yields CDR1 LGHNA and CDR2 YSLEER. The CDR3 covers 16 residues. The V gene end was trimmed by 4 bases and the J gene end by 3 bases; junction bases not matched to a gene: 7. The CDR3 loop is CASSLTARGPNEKLFF. CDR3 DNA: TGCGCCAGCAGCCTGACCGCCAGGGGGCCTAATGAAAAACTGTTTTTT.

The chain is built from TRBV28 and TRBJ2-2; D is unresolved. Germline V gene data show CDR1 as MDHEN and CDR2 as SYDVKM. CDR3 size: 11 residues. The V end was cut by 8 bases, the J end by 5 bases, with 6 bases between. The CDR3 spells CASGKTGELFF. CDR3 coding DNA: TGTGCCAGCGGGAAAACCGGGGAGCTGTTTTTT.